The sequence of this T cell receptor beta chain was determined in a study of blood T cell repertoires in COVID-19. Across the whole study: The analysed material was cDNA or gDNA that came from T cells, B-cell-depleted T cells, or PBMCs.

The Seattle site enrolled patients during active infection and followed them longitudinally. Per the germline V gene, CDR1 is LNHDA and CDR2 is SQIVND (reference sequence). V was clipped by 5 bases and J by 6 bases, with 12 bases between them. The CDR3 contains 13 residues. Libraries were prepared by immunoSEQ multiplex PCR; TCRdb keeps only in-frame clonotypes and omits some of them. The table shows about 95,000 clones, with 89% occurring only once. Material: peripheral blood. The origin of this receptor is a man aged 50-60 years with COVID-19, enrolled during active disease. This rearrangement joins TRBV19 to TRBJ2-3, with D hard to call. CDR3 protein: CASSARPGDTQYF. The CDR3 region has the DNA TGTGCCAGTAGTGCCAGACCCGGGGATACGCAGTATTTT. Drawing the rest from reference TRBV19 and TRBJ2-3, the complete variable domain is DGGITQSPKYLFRKEGQNVTLSCEQNLNHDAMYWYRQDPGQGLRLIYYSQIVNDFQKGDIAEGYSVSREKKESFPLTVTSAQKNPTAFYLCASSARPGDTQYFGPGTRLTVL.